Each of the 15 T cell receptor beta chains below was sequenced from the same sample in a study of cytomegalovirus exposure and HLA in healthy donors (dated by TCRdb to 2015 to 2018). Library preparation employed the immunoSEQ multiplex PCR assay. For the multiplex PCR, a mixture combining 60 forward primers for TCR Vbeta segments and 13 reverse primers for TCR Jbeta segments was used. Held by TCRdb, this immuneACCESS table contains in-frame sequences only and omits some clones. Under half of the omission traces to an unresolved V gene where checked; the cause of the rest is unknown. This sample holds some 110,000 clones; under 80% were observed only once. Of the sample, 11% is held by the ten largest clones. Sequences were obtained from PBMCs. The receptors come from a woman aged 45-65 years in good health and CMV-seropositive.

There are a few counts of this clone. The chain uses TRBV30 and TRBJ1-4; D unresolved. From germline, CDR1 is GTSNPN and CDR2 SVGIG (reference sequence). The CDR3 contains 14 residues. Trimming took 5 bases from V and 6 from J, leaving 16 bases between them. The CDR3 reads CAWGIHPDYEKLFF. The CDR3 region has the DNA TGTGCCTGGGGGATACACCCGGACTATGAAAAACTGTTTTTT.

The chain recombines TRBV4-1 with TRBJ2-7; 9 nucleotides agree with TRBD2. The CDR3 totals 17 residues. V trimming: 0 bases; J trimming: 3 bases; junction bases outside the gene matches: 9. Per the germline V gene, CDR1 is MGHRA and CDR2 is YSYEKL. CDR3 residues: CASSQEGYLAGNYEQYF. DNA of the CDR3: TGCGCCAGCAGCCAAGAAGGGTACCTAGCGGGGAACTACGAGCAGTACTTC.

V usage is TRBV6-1 and J usage is TRBJ2-5; 8 nucleotides line up with TRBD2. The CDR3 extends over 13 amino acids. Germline V gene lookup returns CDR1 MNHNS and CDR2 SASEGT. The V gene end was trimmed by 7 bases and the J gene end by 5 bases; junction bases not matched to a gene: 6. The CDR3, as DNA: TGTGCCAGCACCTCCGGGAGGGTCGAGACCCAGTACTTC. It yields the protein CASTSGRVETQYF.

The chain is built from TRBV18 and TRBJ2-2; D is undetermined. Germline V lookup: CDR1 KGHSH, CDR2 LQKENI. Deletions cut 2 bases from V and 1 base from J, with 5 bases between. This CDR3 comprises 14 residues. CDR3 DNA sequence: TGTGCCAGCTCACCAAATATGAACACCGGGGAGCTGTTTTTT. Its protein product is CASSPNMNTGELFF.

This chain joins TRBV29-1 and TRBJ2-1, with D perhaps matching TRBD1 (6 bases). V was pared by 2 bases and J by 0 bases, with 8 bases between. Germline CDR1 and CDR2: SQVTM and ANQGSEA. The CDR3 sequence is 14 residues long. DNA for the CDR3: TGCAGCGTTGAAATAGGGGGCTCCTACAATGAGCAGTTCTTC. It yields the protein CSVEIGGSYNEQFF.

The chain has TRBV18 and TRBJ2-3; possible D gene TRBD2, 5 bases. V lost 2 bases to trimming and J lost 1 base, with 19 bases between them. Germline V lookup: CDR1 KGHSH, CDR2 LQKENI. This CDR3 has 18 residues. CDR3 loop: CASSPEGWWEKGTDTQYF. DNA for the CDR3: TGTGCCAGCTCACCAGAAGGGTGGTGGGAGAAGGGCACAGATACGCAGTATTTT.

The chain employs TRBV18 and TRBJ1-2; 8 bases map to TRBD1. Germline V gene data show CDR1 as KGHSH and CDR2 as LQKENI. The V segment lost 1 base and the J segment 0 bases; nucleotides outside the gene matches: 4. The CDR3 extends over 16 amino acids. CDR3 DNA: TGTGCCAGCTCACCACTAGGACAGGGCTCTAACTATGGCTACACCTTC. Translating gives CASSPLGQGSNYGYTF.

The chain combines TRBV2 with TRBJ1-6; D is unclear. Germline V gene data show CDR1 as SNHLY and CDR2 as FYNNEI. The V end lost 3 bases, the J end lost 12 bases, and 12 bases lay between the germline ends. The CDR3 extends over 13 amino acids. The CDR3: CASSDRGVGPLHF. The CDR3 DNA is TGTGCCAGCAGTGACCGGGGTGTTGGACCCCTCCACTTT.

A remark on this clone: The same CDR3 can be traced to other DNA sequences in this sample. The V and J genes are TRBV4-1 and TRBJ2-1; 8 bases map to TRBD2. The length of the CDR3 is 17 residues. V lost 0 bases and J lost 1; bases outside the gene matches: 5. The germline CDR1 and CDR2 sequences are MGHRA and YSYEKL. CDR3 region: CASSQDQKRESYNEQFF. The CDR3 DNA is TGCGCCAGCAGCCAAGATCAGAAGCGGGAGTCCTACAATGAGCAGTTCTTC.

This clone has only a few counts. V and J are TRBV2 and TRBJ1-5, with a weak D call TRBD1 (5 bases). Trimming pared 4 bases from V and 4 bases from J, leaving 8 bases between. Germline loops: CDR1 SNHLY, CDR2 FYNNEI. The CDR3 sequence is 13 residues long. CDR3 coding DNA: TGTGCCAGCAGTGGGGACTTTAATCAGCCCCAGCATTTT. This codes for CASSGDFNQPQHF.

The genes are TRBV5-1 and TRBJ1-5; D is possibly TRBD1 (5 bases). Germline CDR1 SGHRS, CDR2 YFSETQ. The CDR3 is made up of 17 amino acids. Trimming shortened V by 7 bases and J by 0 bases, and 20 bases separated the two germline ends. The chain's CDR3 is CASGGSGTGYSNQPQHF. The CDR3 nucleotides are TGCGCCAGCGGGGGGTCCGGCACAGGTTATAGCAATCAGCCCCAGCATTTT.

V usage is TRBV5-4 and J usage is TRBJ1-1; TRBD1 aligns across 9 bases. J was trimmed by 11 bases and V by 3 bases; bases with no gene match: 8. This CDR3 comprises 13 residues. Germline lookup yields CDR1 SGHNT and CDR2 YYREEE (reference sequence). The CDR3, as DNA: TGTGCCAGCAGCTCCCGGGACAGGGTCTTGGCTTTCTTT. It translates to CASSSRDRVLAFF.

The CDR3 coding sequence is TGTGCCAGCATGAATACAGGCTCTGAAAAACTGTTTTTT. Translated: CASMNTGSEKLFF. The rearrangement links TRBV28 to TRBJ1-4; possible D gene TRBD1, 5 bases. Trimming left V 7 bases short and J 7 bases short, with 13 bases between. The CDR3 spans 13 residues. Germline V gene data show CDR1 as MDHEN and CDR2 as SYDVKM.

This clone was recorded a few times. This chain connects TRBV5-4 to TRBJ2-7, with 8 bases identical to TRBD2. V shed 3 bases, J shed 2 bases, and the junction held 7 bases outside the gene matches. This CDR3 spans 15 amino acids. From germline, CDR1 is SGHNT and CDR2 YYREEE (reference sequence). Here the CDR3 DNA reads TGTGCCAGCAGCTGGGCCCCAGCGGGGGCCTACGAGCAGTACTTC. It codes for CASSWAPAGAYEQYF.

The chain joins TRBV7-6 to TRBJ2-6, with a possible D match to TRBD1 (6 bases). V lost 5 bases and J 0 bases, leaving 11 bases between the germline ends. This CDR3 is 16 amino acids long. Germline CDR1 and CDR2: SGHVS and FNYEAQ. The CDR3 DNA reads TGTGCCAGCAGCGCAACAGGGATCTCTGGGGCCAACGTCCTGACTTTC. Encoded protein: CASSATGISGANVLTF.